One and the same sample provided the 32 T cell receptor beta chains below, sequenced in a study of cytomegalovirus exposure and HLA in healthy donors. Amplification used 60 Vbeta primers and 13 Jbeta primers. Clones were read by immunoSEQ multiplex PCR, and TCRdb kept only the in-frame ones, dropping some. The sample has about 160,000 clones; around three quarters are singletons. Sequenced material: PBMCs. Source of these receptors: a woman in her forties or fifties in good health and CMV-seropositive.

The V gene is TRBV29-1, the J gene TRBJ2-5; tentatively, D is TRBD1 (6 bases). The DNA end favors TRBJ2-7, so the J call may be wrong. The CDR3 contains 14 residues. The germline V gene has CDR1 SQVTM and CDR2 ANQGSEA. The CDR3, as DNA: TGCAGCGTTGATGGCTTAGGGGGTACCTACGAGCAGTACTTC. Amino acids: CSVDGLGGTYEQYF.

This sequence joins TRBV27 and TRBJ2-7, with TRBD2 matching over 7 bases. The CDR3 spans 16 residues. J gave up 1 base and V 5 bases, and 11 bases lay outside the gene matches. Germline V lookup: CDR1 MNHEY, CDR2 SMNVEV (reference sequence). The CDR3 region is CASSPSLGDYSYEQYF. CDR3 DNA sequence: TGTGCCAGCAGTCCTAGCCTAGGGGACTATTCCTACGAGCAGTACTTC.

This chain connects TRBV5-5 to TRBJ1-2; D is uncertain. The ends were cut back, 1 base at V and 4 bases at J, with 5 bases in the middle. This CDR3 has 12 amino acids. Germline assignment: CDR1 SGHKS and CDR2 YYEKEE (reference sequence). CDR3 sequence: CASSLNRYGYTF. DNA of the CDR3: TGTGCCAGCAGCTTGAATCGCTATGGCTACACCTTC.

This clone was picked up a small number of times. J is TRBJ2-5 and V is TRBV7-2; the match to TRBD2 covers 12 bases. CDR3 length: 18 residues. With 5 bases clipped from V and 7 bases from J, the junction kept 17 bases outside the gene matches. Germline assignment: CDR1 SGHTA and CDR2 FQGNSA. The chain's CDR3 is CASSPGLAGMGGRWTQYF. CDR3 DNA sequence: TGTGCCAGCAGCCCCGGACTAGCGGGAATGGGTGGTAGGTGGACCCAGTACTTC.

The chain links TRBV28 to TRBJ1-5; a weak D match, TRBD1 (6 bases). The V gene's germline CDR1 is MDHEN and CDR2 SYDVKM. The CDR3 loop spans 14 amino acids. Trimming shortened V by 3 bases and J by 7 bases, and 13 bases separated the two germline ends. CDR3 sequence: CASSLNRVVQPQHF. The DNA of the CDR3 is TGTGCCAGCAGTTTGAACAGGGTGGTCCAGCCCCAGCATTTT.

This chain connects TRBV7-9 to TRBJ2-7; 8 bases are a match to TRBD1. Germline V CDR1 and CDR2: SEHNR, FQNEAQ (reference sequence). Losses at the gene ends were 0 bases for V and 3 bases for J; bases not matched to a gene: 4. The CDR3 has 15 residues. CDR3 in DNA: TGTGCCAGCAGCTTAGCGACTACAGGGGGCTACGAGCAGTACTTC. Amino acids: CASSLATTGGYEQYF.

The chain links TRBV7-9 to TRBJ2-2, with D possibly matching TRBD1 (5 bases). The CDR3 spans 14 residues. The V gene's germline CDR1 is SEHNR and CDR2 FQNEAQ (reference sequence). Between the trimmed V and J ends, which lost 5 bases and 9 bases, there was a span of 16 bases. In DNA form, the CDR3 reads TGTGCCAGCAGCCAGGGCGGTAACATCAGGGAGCTGTTTTTT. This translates into CASSQGGNIRELFF.

The chain recombines TRBV6-5 with TRBJ2-7; 10 bases align to TRBD1. The CDR3 runs to 14 residues. CDR1 is MNHEY and CDR2 is SVGAGI in the germline V gene. V shed 7 bases and J 4 bases; nucleotides not matched to a gene: 7. CDR3 coding DNA: TGTGCCAGCATTACCGGGACAGGGGTTTACGAGCAGTACTTC. Protein product: CASITGTGVYEQYF.

The chain links TRBV7-2 to TRBJ1-5; weak D call: TRBD1 (6 bases). Trimming took 4 bases from V and 7 from J, leaving 17 bases between them. The CDR3 is 15 amino acids. Per germline, CDR1 SGHTA and CDR2 FQGNSA. CDR3 DNA sequence: TGTGCCAGCAGCTCCCAACACAGGGTTGGCCAGCCCCAGCATTTT. This encodes CASSSQHRVGQPQHF.

The gene calls are TRBV7-9 and TRBJ2-4; 8 nucleotides align to TRBD1. Looked up from germline, CDR1 is SEHNR and CDR2 is FQNEAQ (reference sequence). There are 16 residues in the CDR3. Unmatched junction bases numbered 8, after V lost 4 bases and J lost 3 bases. CDR3 region: CASSSRQGQDKNIQYF. The CDR3 DNA reads as TGTGCCAGCAGCTCCAGACAGGGACAGGACAAAAACATTCAGTACTTC.

This chain joins TRBV12-5 and TRBJ2-1; D not resolved. CDR1 LGHNT and CDR2 FRNRAP come from the germline V gene. V was shortened by 3 bases and J by 3 bases, with 9 bases between the two germline ends. The CDR3 contains 14 residues. The CDR3 protein is CASGFGLLYNEQFF. Here the CDR3 DNA reads TGTGCTAGTGGTTTTGGGCTACTCTACAATGAGCAGTTCTTC.

In its sample, this clone was seen once. This chain uses TRBV7-8 with TRBJ1-6; TRBD1 matches at 9 bases. CDR1 and CDR2 from the germline V gene are SGHVS and FQNEAQ. The CDR3 length is 16 residues. V dropped 4 bases and J dropped 7; count of bases not matched to a gene: 8. CDR3 nucleotide sequence: TGTGCCAGCAGCTCTCAGGGACAGGGAGTAAATTCACCCCTCCACTTT. The encoded protein is CASSSQGQGVNSPLHF.

V usage is TRBV25-1 and J usage is TRBJ1-2, with TRBD1 matching over 7 bases. Germline V gives CDR1 MGHDK, CDR2 SYGVNS. Trimming cost V 3 bases and J 3 bases; bases outside gene matches: 10. The CDR3 contains 16 residues. CDR3 nucleotide sequence: TGTGCCAGCAGTGATGACAGGGCGGGGAGAGACTATGGCTACACCTTC. Translating it yields CASSDDRAGRDYGYTF.

The rearrangement uses TRBV28 and TRBJ1-3, with unresolved D. V was shortened by 3 bases and J by 7 bases, with 13 bases between the two germline ends. Germline lookup yields CDR1 MDHEN and CDR2 SYDVKM. The CDR3 spans 14 residues. CDR3 amino acids: CASSFYRGGNTIYF. The CDR3 DNA is TGTGCCAGCAGTTTCTACCGGGGTGGGAACACCATATATTTT. Drawing the rest from reference TRBV28 and TRBJ1-3, the complete variable domain is DVKVTQSSRYLVKRTGEKVFLECVQDMDHENMFWYRQDPGLGLRLIYFSYDVKMKEKGDIPEGYSVSREKKERFSLILESASTNQTSMYLCASSFYRGGNTIYFGEGSWLTVV.

The chain is built from TRBV30 and TRBJ1-1; TRBD1 aligns across 8 bases. V lost 0 bases, J lost 5 bases, and 2 bases stayed unmatched. CDR3 length: 13 residues. Looked up from germline, CDR1 is GTSNPN and CDR2 is SVGIG (reference sequence). CDR3 protein: CAWSVTGGTEAFF. As DNA, the CDR3 is TGTGCCTGGAGTGTAACAGGGGGGACTGAAGCTTTCTTT.

The genes are TRBV28 and TRBJ2-7; D is undetermined. The CDR3 is made up of 12 amino acids. Per germline, CDR1 MDHEN and CDR2 SYDVKM. Trimming took 7 bases from V and 0 from J, leaving 7 bases between them. CDR3 sequence (DNA): TGTGCCAGCAAGGAGAACTCCTACGAGCAGTACTTC. Its protein product is CASKENSYEQYF. Variable domain in full (rest from reference TRBV28 and TRBJ2-7): DVKVTQSSRYLVKRTGEKVFLECVQDMDHENMFWYRQDPGLGLRLIYFSYDVKMKEKGDIPEGYSVSREKKERFSLILESASTNQTSMYLCASKENSYEQYFGPGTRLTVT.

CDR3 region: CASSSRLAGNTGELFF. The CDR3, as DNA: TGTGCCAGCAGCTCGCGACTAGCGGGGAACACCGGGGAGCTGTTTTTT. The chain recombines TRBV11-2 with TRBJ2-2, with TRBD2 identical over 10 bases. Looked up from germline, CDR1 is SGHAT and CDR2 is FQNNGV. The CDR3 sequence is 16 residues long. V shed 4 bases, J shed 1 base, and the junction held 3 bases outside the gene matches. The variable domain in full, with the rest retrieved from reference TRBV11-2 and TRBJ2-2, is EAGVAQSPRYKIIEKRQSVAFWCNPISGHATLYWYQQILGQGPKLLIQFQNNGVVDDSQLPKDRFSAERLKGVDSTLKIQPAKLEDSAVYLCASSSRLAGNTGELFFGEGSRLTVL.

On this clone itself: The sample carries other DNA sequences with the same CDR3. The CDR3 nucleotides are TGTGCCAGCAGTTTACAGGGGCCAGAGACCCAGTACTTC. It specifies CASSLQGPETQYF. The chain recombines TRBV28 with TRBJ2-5, with D perhaps TRBD1 (6 bases). With 2 bases removed from V and 4 bases from J, the gap between germline ends came to 8 bases. Germline CDR1 reads MDHEN; CDR2 reads SYDVKM. The CDR3 totals 13 residues.

This chain joins TRBV14 and TRBJ2-7; 8 nucleotides align to TRBD1. This CDR3 is built from 14 residues. The V gene's germline CDR1 is SGHDN and CDR2 FVKESK. J was trimmed by 9 bases and V by 5 bases; bases with no gene match: 12. For the CDR3, the DNA is TGTGCCAGCAGCACACGACAGGGGAAAACTGGGCAGTACTTC. It yields the protein CASSTRQGKTGQYF. Full variable domain (remainder filled in from reference TRBV14 and TRBJ2-7): EAGVTQFPSHSVIEKGQTVTLRCDPISGHDNLYWYRRVMGKEIKFLLHFVKESKQDESGMPNNRFLAERTGGTYSTLKVQPAELEDSGVYFCASSTRQGKTGQYFGPGTRLTVT.

This clone was seen just once. Relative to the germline gene, one junction end is altered; a read error may explain this. This chain joins TRBV7-9 and TRBJ1-5; a weak D match, TRBD1 (5 bases). The germline gives CDR1 SEHNR, CDR2 FQNEAQ (reference sequence). The CDR3 is 15 amino acids. The CDR3 protein is CSSSLEGRGNQPQHF. The CDR3 DNA reads TGTTCCAGCAGCTTAGAGGGCAGGGGCAATCAGCCCCAGCATTTT.

The chain combines TRBV28 with TRBJ2-7, with 7 nucleotides matching TRBD1. V was pared by 5 bases and J by 3 bases, with 10 bases of the junction left unmatched. The germline gives CDR1 MDHEN, CDR2 SYDVKM. This CDR3 contains 15 residues. CDR3 DNA: TGTGCCAGCAGTAAGACAGGGTTTTACGACTACGAGCAGTACTTC. It translates to CASSKTGFYDYEQYF.

The rearrangement joins TRBV7-8 to TRBJ2-1; D perhaps matches TRBD2 (5 bases). The CDR3 runs to 12 residues. Germline V CDR1 and CDR2: SGHVS, FQNEAQ. V was pared by 2 bases and J by 9 bases, with 8 bases between. The CDR3 spells CASSLFRGEQFF. CDR3 DNA: TGTGCCAGCAGCTTATTCCGGGGTGAGCAGTTCTTC.

The CDR3 here is CASSRGRSGNTIYF. CDR3 DNA sequence: TGTGCCAGCAGCCGCGGCCGCTCTGGAAACACCATATATTTT. The genes are TRBV27 and TRBJ1-3; D is unresolved. The germline V gene has CDR1 MNHEY and CDR2 SMNVEV (reference sequence). The CDR3 contains 14 residues. Deletions cut 6 bases from V and 0 bases from J, with 9 bases between.

The V gene is TRBV27, the J gene TRBJ1-6; 9 bases are shared with TRBD1. This CDR3 region has 16 residues. With 0 bases clipped from V and 7 bases from J, the junction kept 4 bases outside the gene matches. Germline V lookup: CDR1 MNHEY, CDR2 SMNVEV (reference sequence). CDR3 residues: CASSLSTGTGNSPLHF. CDR3 bases: TGTGCCAGCAGTTTATCGACGGGGACAGGGAATTCACCCCTCCACTTT.

The rearrangement uses TRBV28 and TRBJ2-4; 8 bases line up with TRBD1. The CDR3 runs 17 residues. Per germline, CDR1 MDHEN and CDR2 SYDVKM. Trimming cost V 3 bases and J 0 bases; bases outside gene matches: 7. CDR3 protein: CASSFRTGGLAKNIQYF. CDR3 bases: TGTGCCAGCAGTTTCCGTACAGGGGGACTAGCCAAAAACATTCAGTACTTC.

The genes are TRBV11-2 and TRBJ1-1; no firm D call. The CDR3 has 13 residues. Germline CDR1 reads SGHAT; CDR2 reads FQNNGV. Trimming took off 3 bases at V and 11 bases at J, with 16 bases between the two ends. The CDR3 here is CASSFNLGESAFF. DNA for the CDR3: TGTGCCAGCAGCTTCAATCTCGGGGAGTCGGCTTTCTTT.

The V and J genes are TRBV7-9 and TRBJ2-2; possible D gene TRBD2, 6 bases. This CDR3 spans 16 amino acids. With 5 bases removed from V and 0 bases from J, the gap between germline ends came to 13 bases. From germline, CDR1 is SEHNR and CDR2 FQNEAQ (reference sequence). The DNA of the CDR3 is TGTGCCAGCAGCCCCTCGGGACTCTCGAACACCGGGGAGCTGTTTTTT. Its protein is CASSPSGLSNTGELFF.

This clone turned up a few times. The sample carries other DNA sequences with the same CDR3. The genes are TRBV11-3 and TRBJ2-2; the D is unclear. With 1 base removed from V and 2 bases from J, the gap between germline ends came to 8 bases. This CDR3 contains 15 residues. Per germline, CDR1 SGHNT and CDR2 YENEEA. DNA for the CDR3: TGTGCCAGCAGCTTAGCCGGGTTCAACACCGGGGAGCTGTTTTTT. Translation: CASSLAGFNTGELFF. The full variable domain, completed using reference TRBV11-3 and TRBJ2-2, is EAGVVQSPRYKIIEKKQPVAFWCNPISGHNTLYWYLQNLGQGPELLIRYENEEAVDDSQLPKDRFSAERLKGVDSTLKIQPAELGDSAVYLCASSLAGFNTGELFFGEGSRLTVL.

This chain joins TRBV5-4 and TRBJ1-1, with TRBD1 matching over 9 bases. Germline V gene data show CDR1 as SGHNT and CDR2 as YYREEE (reference sequence). The CDR3 is 13 amino acids. After removal of 2 bases from V and 6 bases from J, the junction contained 2 bases not matched to a gene. The CDR3 DNA is TGTGCCAGCAGCTTTGGGACAGGGTCTGAAGCTTTCTTT. It is translated as CASSFGTGSEAFF.

The rearrangement joins TRBV15 to TRBJ2-7, with D possibly being TRBD2 (5 bases). The CDR3 has 14 amino acids. Germline CDR1 reads LNHNV; CDR2 reads YYDKDF (reference sequence). V lost 1 base and J 0 bases, leaving 7 bases between the germline ends. DNA for the CDR3: TGTGCCACCAGCAGAGTAGCGAACTCCTACGAGCAGTACTTC. Encoded protein: CATSRVANSYEQYF.

This clone was seen a handful of times. This chain connects TRBV4-3 to TRBJ2-7, with D tentatively TRBD2 (7 bases). CDR3 length equals 15 residues. V dropped 4 bases and J dropped 6 bases, with 19 bases sitting between them. Germline-derived CDR1 and CDR2 are LGHNA and YSLEER. In DNA, the CDR3 is TGCGCCAGCAGCCTCGACCTGGCGGGGGCGGTCGAGCAGTACTTC. Amino acid sequence: CASSLDLAGAVEQYF.

The chain is built from TRBV28 and TRBJ2-1, with a tentative D call TRBD1 (6 bases). The length of the CDR3 is 15 residues. V was clipped by 6 bases and J by 0 bases, with 12 bases between them. Looked up from germline, CDR1 is MDHEN and CDR2 is SYDVKM. The CDR3 nucleotides read TGTGCCAGCAGGGGGGACACCTACTCCTACAATGAGCAGTTCTTC. It yields the protein CASRGDTYSYNEQFF.